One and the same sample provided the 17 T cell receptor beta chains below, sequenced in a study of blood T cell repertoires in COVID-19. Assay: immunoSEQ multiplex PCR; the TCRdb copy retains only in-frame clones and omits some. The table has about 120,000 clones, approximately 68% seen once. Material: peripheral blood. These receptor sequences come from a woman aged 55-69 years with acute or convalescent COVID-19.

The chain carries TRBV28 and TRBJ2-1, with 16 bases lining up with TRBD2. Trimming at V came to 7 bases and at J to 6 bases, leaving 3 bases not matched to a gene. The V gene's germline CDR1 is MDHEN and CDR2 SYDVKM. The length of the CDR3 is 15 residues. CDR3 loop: CASTGTSGGANEQFF. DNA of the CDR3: TGTGCCAGCACCGGGACTAGCGGGGGGGCCAATGAGCAGTTCTTC.

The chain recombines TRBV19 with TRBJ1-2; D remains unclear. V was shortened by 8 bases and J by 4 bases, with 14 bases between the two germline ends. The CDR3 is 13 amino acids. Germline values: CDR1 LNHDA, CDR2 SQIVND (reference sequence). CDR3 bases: TGTGCCAGTGCCCATGAGGGAATCTATGGCTACACCTTC. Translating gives CASAHEGIYGYTF.

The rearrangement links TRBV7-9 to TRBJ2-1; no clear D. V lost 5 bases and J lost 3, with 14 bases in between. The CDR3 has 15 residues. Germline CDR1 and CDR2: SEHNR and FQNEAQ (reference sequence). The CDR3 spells CASSPRRVDYNEQFF. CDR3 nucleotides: TGTGCCAGCAGCCCTAGACGGGTTGACTACAATGAGCAGTTCTTC.

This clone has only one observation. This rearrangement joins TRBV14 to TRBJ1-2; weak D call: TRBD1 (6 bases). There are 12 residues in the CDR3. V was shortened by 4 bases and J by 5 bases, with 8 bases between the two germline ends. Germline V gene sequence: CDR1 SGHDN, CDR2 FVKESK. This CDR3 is CASSLRGYGYTF. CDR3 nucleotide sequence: TGTGCCAGCAGCCTCAGGGGATATGGCTACACCTTC.

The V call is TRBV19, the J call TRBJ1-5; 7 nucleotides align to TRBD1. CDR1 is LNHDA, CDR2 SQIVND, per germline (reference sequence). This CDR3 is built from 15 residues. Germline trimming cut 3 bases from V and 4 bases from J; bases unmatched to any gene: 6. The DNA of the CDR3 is TGTGCCAGTAGTATCTCGGGACAGCCAAATCAGCCCCAGCATTTT. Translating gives CASSISGQPNQPQHF. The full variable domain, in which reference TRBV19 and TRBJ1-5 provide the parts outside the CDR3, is DGGITQSPKYLFRKEGQNVTLSCEQNLNHDAMYWYRQDPGQGLRLIYYSQIVNDFQKGDIAEGYSVSREKKESFPLTVTSAQKNPTAFYLCASSISGQPNQPQHFGDGTRLSIL.

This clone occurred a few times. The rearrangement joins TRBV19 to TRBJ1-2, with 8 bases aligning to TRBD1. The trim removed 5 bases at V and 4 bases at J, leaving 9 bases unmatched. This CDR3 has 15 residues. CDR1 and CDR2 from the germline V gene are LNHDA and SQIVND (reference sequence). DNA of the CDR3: TGTGCCAGTAGTCCTGGGGACAGGCCTCTCTATGGCTACACCTTC. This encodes CASSPGDRPLYGYTF.

CDR3 region: CASSSQGQGSYEQYF. The CDR3 DNA sequence: TGTGCCAGCAGTTCCCAAGGACAGGGTTCCTACGAGCAGTACTTC. The V and J genes are TRBV27 and TRBJ2-7, with 8 nucleotides matching TRBD1. This CDR3 spans 15 amino acids. Per germline, CDR1 MNHEY and CDR2 SMNVEV (reference sequence). Losses at the gene ends were 4 bases for V and 1 base for J; bases not matched to a gene: 6.

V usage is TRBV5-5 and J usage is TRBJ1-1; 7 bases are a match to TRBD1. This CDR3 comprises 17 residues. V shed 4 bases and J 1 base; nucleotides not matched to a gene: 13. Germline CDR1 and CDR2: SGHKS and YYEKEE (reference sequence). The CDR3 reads CASSIGTRGLGNTEAFF. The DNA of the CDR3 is TGTGCCAGCAGCATCGGGACAAGGGGGCTTGGGAACACTGAAGCTTTCTTT.

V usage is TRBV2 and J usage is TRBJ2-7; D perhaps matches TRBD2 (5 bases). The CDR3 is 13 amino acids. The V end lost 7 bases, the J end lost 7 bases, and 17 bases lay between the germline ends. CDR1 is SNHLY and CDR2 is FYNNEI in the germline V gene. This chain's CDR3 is CASNPGFSGEQYF. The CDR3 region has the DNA TGTGCCAGCAACCCGGGTTTTTCGGGGGAGCAGTACTTC.

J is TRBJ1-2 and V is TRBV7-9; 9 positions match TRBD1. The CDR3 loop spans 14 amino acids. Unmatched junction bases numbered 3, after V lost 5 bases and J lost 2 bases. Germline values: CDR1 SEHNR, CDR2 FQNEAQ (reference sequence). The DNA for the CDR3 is TGTGCCAGCAGCGACGGGACAGGGAACTATGGCTACACCTTC. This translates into CASSDGTGNYGYTF.

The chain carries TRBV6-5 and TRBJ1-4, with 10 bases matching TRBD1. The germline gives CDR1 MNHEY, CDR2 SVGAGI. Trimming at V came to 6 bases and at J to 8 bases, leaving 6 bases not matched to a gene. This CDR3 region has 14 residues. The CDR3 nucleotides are TGTGCCAGCAGGGCCGGGACAGGGGACGAAAAACTGTTTTTT. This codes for CASRAGTGDEKLFF.

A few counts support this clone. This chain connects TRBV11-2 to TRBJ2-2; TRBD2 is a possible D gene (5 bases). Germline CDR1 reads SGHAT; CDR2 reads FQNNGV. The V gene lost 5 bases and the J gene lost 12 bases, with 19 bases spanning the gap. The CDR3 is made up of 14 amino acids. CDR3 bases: TGTGCCAGCAGCCTCGCCGGGAACACTGGCAAGCTGTTTTTT. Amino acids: CASSLAGNTGKLFF.

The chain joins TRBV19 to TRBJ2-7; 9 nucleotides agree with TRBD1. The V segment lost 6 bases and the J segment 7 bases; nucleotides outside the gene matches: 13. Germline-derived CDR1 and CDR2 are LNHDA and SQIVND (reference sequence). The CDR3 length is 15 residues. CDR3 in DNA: TGTGCCAGTAGCCCCCAAACAGGGGGCCGGTATGAGCAGTACTTC. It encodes CASSPQTGGRYEQYF.

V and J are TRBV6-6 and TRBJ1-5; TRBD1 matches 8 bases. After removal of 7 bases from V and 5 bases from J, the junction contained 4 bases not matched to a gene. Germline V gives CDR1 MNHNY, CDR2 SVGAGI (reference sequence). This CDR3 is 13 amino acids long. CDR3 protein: CASNGQGYQPQHF. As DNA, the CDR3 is TGTGCCAGCAACGGACAGGGCTATCAGCCCCAGCATTTT.

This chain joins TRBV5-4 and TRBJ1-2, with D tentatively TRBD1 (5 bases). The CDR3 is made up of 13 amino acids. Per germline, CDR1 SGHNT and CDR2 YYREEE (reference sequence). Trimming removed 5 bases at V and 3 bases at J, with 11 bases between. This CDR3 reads CASSGRGDYGYTF. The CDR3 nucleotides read TGTGCCAGCAGTGGGAGGGGCGACTATGGCTACACCTTC.

The CDR3 nucleotides are TGTGCCACCAGCAGAGCTAGCTTGGGACAGGGAAACTATGGCTACACCTTC. This gives the protein CATSRASLGQGNYGYTF. The chain employs TRBV15 and TRBJ1-2, with 9 bases fitting TRBD1. V shed 1 base, J shed 2 bases, and the junction held 8 bases outside the gene matches. The CDR3 contains 17 residues. Germline V gene data show CDR1 as LNHNV and CDR2 as YYDKDF (reference sequence).

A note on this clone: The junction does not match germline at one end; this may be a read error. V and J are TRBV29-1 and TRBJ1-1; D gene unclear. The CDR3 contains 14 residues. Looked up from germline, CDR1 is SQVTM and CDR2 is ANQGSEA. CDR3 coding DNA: TGCAGCGCCTCCAGAGCACAGCGGAACGCTGAAGCTTTCTTT. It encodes CSASRAQRNAEAFF.